The 29 T cell receptor beta chains below were found in one sample sequenced in a study of blood T cell repertoires in COVID-19. Sequencing used immunoSEQ multiplex PCR; TCRdb keeps in-frame clones, though not all of them. The data show over 250,000 clones, around 89% seen once. The sequenced sample was peripheral blood. Every receptor here comes from a woman aged 55-69 years with acute or convalescent COVID-19.

This chain joins TRBV6-5 and TRBJ2-2; 10 bases are a match to TRBD2. This CDR3 is 15 amino acids long. Germline CDR1 MNHEY, CDR2 SVGAGI. Unmatched junction bases numbered 4, after V lost 7 bases and J lost 2 bases. CDR3 in DNA: TGTGCCAGCACACTAGCGGGGACTAACACCGGGGAGCTGTTTTTT. Protein product: CASTLAGTNTGELFF.

The chain is built from TRBV30 and TRBJ2-1; TRBD1 aligns across 8 bases. This CDR3 contains 18 residues. Trimming removed 0 bases from V and 5 bases from J; junction bases left unmatched: 15. Germline assignment: CDR1 GTSNPN and CDR2 SVGIG (reference sequence). The CDR3 loop reads CAWSVLRLFGTGNNEQFF. The DNA for the CDR3 is TGTGCCTGGAGTGTTTTGAGGCTCTTCGGGACAGGTAACAATGAGCAGTTCTTC. Filled out from reference TRBV30 and TRBJ2-1, the complete variable domain reads SQTIHQWPATLVQPVGSPLSLECTVEGTSNPNLYWYRQAAGRGLQLLFYSVGIGQISSEVPQNLSASRPQDRQFILSSKKLLLSDSGFYLCAWSVLRLFGTGNNEQFFGPGTRLTVL.

The rearrangement joins TRBV9 to TRBJ1-4; 9 nucleotides match TRBD1. Germline assignment: CDR1 SGDLS and CDR2 YYNGEE. The CDR3 has 15 amino acids. The V gene end was trimmed by 3 bases and the J gene end by 7 bases; junction bases not matched to a gene: 7. The CDR3 region is CASSARDRAAEKLFF. The CDR3 DNA is TGTGCCAGCAGCGCTCGGGACAGGGCTGCTGAAAAACTGTTTTTT.

V is TRBV7-2 and J is TRBJ1-5; 8 bases align to TRBD1. V gave up 1 base and J gave up 6 bases; unmatched junction bases: 5. CDR1 is SGHTA, CDR2 FQGNSA, per germline. The CDR3 totals 15 residues. Here the CDR3 DNA reads TGTGCCAGCAGCTTAGGGACAGGGTACGGTCAGCCCCAGCATTTT. Amino acid sequence: CASSLGTGYGQPQHF. The complete variable domain, with remaining parts taken from reference TRBV7-2 and TRBJ1-5, reads GAGVSQSPSNKVTEKGKDVELRCDPISGHTALYWYRQSLGQGLEFLIYFQGNSAPDKSGLPSDRFSAERTGGSVSTLTIQRTQQEDSAVYLCASSLGTGYGQPQHFGDGTRLSIL.

CDR3 bases: TGTGCCAGTACTGATGACAGGGGTTCCTATGGCTACACCTTC. Its translation is CASTDDRGSYGYTF. The chain combines TRBV19 with TRBJ1-2; 8 nucleotides match TRBD1. The CDR3 is 14 amino acids. With 7 bases clipped from V and 4 bases from J, the junction kept 8 bases outside the gene matches. The germline V gene has CDR1 LNHDA and CDR2 SQIVND (reference sequence).

This chain joins TRBV4-1 and TRBJ1-4, with no clear D. Trimming took off 4 bases at V and 5 bases at J, with 20 bases between the two ends. CDR1 MGHRA and CDR2 YSYEKL come from the germline V gene. The CDR3 sequence is 17 residues long. The CDR3 bases are TGCGCCAGCAGCCCCCCAGGTCAGGCGTTTGTCAATGAAAAACTGTTTTTT. It translates to CASSPPGQAFVNEKLFF.

This chain uses TRBV27 with TRBJ2-7; 8 bases line up with TRBD1. V lost 7 bases, J lost 4 bases, and 15 bases stayed unmatched. Germline loops: CDR1 MNHEY, CDR2 SMNVEV (reference sequence). The CDR3 runs to 16 residues. CDR3 nucleotide sequence: TGTGCCAGCAAGTCTCCGAGGACAGGGACCCTGTACGAGCAGTACTTC. Translated, it gives CASKSPRTGTLYEQYF.

The chain has TRBV5-6 and TRBJ2-7; perhaps TRBD1 as D (6 bases). Germline V lookup: CDR1 SGHDT, CDR2 YYEEEE. Trimming pared 5 bases from V and 2 bases from J, leaving 11 bases between. CDR3 length: 13 amino acids. The CDR3 sequence: CASRLQGTYEQYF. The CDR3, as DNA: TGTGCCAGCAGGTTACAGGGAACCTACGAGCAGTACTTC. Filled out from reference TRBV5-6 and TRBJ2-7, the complete variable domain reads DAGVTQSPTHLIKTRGQQVTLRCSPKSGHDTVSWYQQALGQGPQFIFQYYEEEERQRGNFPDRFSGHQFPNYSSELNVNALLLGDSALYLCASRLQGTYEQYFGPGTRLTVT.

This clone was seen a handful of times. Here the CDR3 DNA reads TGCGCCAGCAGTCAAATTGGCCCCTACGAGCAGTACTTC. Amino acid sequence: CASSQIGPYEQYF. The chain employs TRBV23-1 and TRBJ2-7; no clear D gene. TRBV23-1 is an open reading frame whose function is uncertain. This CDR3 comprises 13 residues. Trimming pared 2 bases from V and 2 bases from J, leaving 7 bases between.

The chain uses TRBV28 and TRBJ1-5; 8 nucleotides match TRBD1. CDR3 size: 16 residues. Germline CDR1 reads MDHEN; CDR2 reads SYDVKM. J gave up 2 bases and V 6 bases, and 9 bases lay outside the gene matches. CDR3 in DNA: TGTGCCAGCAGGGACAGGGAGGGGACCGGCAATCAGCCCCAGCATTTT. This encodes CASRDREGTGNQPQHF.

The V call is TRBV28, the J call TRBJ2-3; tentatively, D is TRBD1 (6 bases). Looked up from germline, CDR1 is MDHEN and CDR2 is SYDVKM. The germline V and J ends were trimmed by 4 bases and 6 bases, with 17 bases remaining between them. The CDR3 has 15 residues. The DNA of the CDR3 is TGTGCCAGCAGTTCTCGGACAGAAGCTAGGGATACGCAGTATTTT. It encodes CASSSRTEARDTQYF.

This clone was seen only a few times. This rearrangement joins TRBV30 to TRBJ2-2; 10 bases map to TRBD1. Per the germline V gene, CDR1 is GTSNPN and CDR2 is SVGIG (reference sequence). The CDR3 is made up of 15 amino acids. J was trimmed by 4 bases and V by 3 bases; bases with no gene match: 5. CDR3 protein: CAWSTGTGVTGELFF. In DNA, the CDR3 is TGTGCCTGGAGCACCGGGACAGGGGTCACCGGGGAGCTGTTTTTT.

The chain is built from TRBV28 and TRBJ1-2, with TRBD1 matching over 7 bases. This CDR3 spans 14 amino acids. Trimming at V came to 3 bases and at J to 6 bases, leaving 7 bases not matched to a gene. The V gene's germline CDR1 is MDHEN and CDR2 SYDVKM. The chain's CDR3 is CASSLGTELHGYTF. CDR3 DNA sequence: TGTGCCAGCAGTTTGGGGACAGAGCTTCATGGCTACACCTTC.

The chain recombines TRBV6-6 with TRBJ2-1; TRBD2 is a possible D gene (6 bases). The ends were cut back, 6 bases at V and 8 bases at J, with 23 bases in the middle. Germline loops: CDR1 MNHNY, CDR2 SVGAGI (reference sequence). The CDR3 has 16 residues. CDR3 bases: TGTGCCAGCAGAACCCCACCCGGGAGTGGTAAGGATGAGCAGTTCTTC. This translates into CASRTPPGSGKDEQFF.

This clone appeared a single time. The genes are TRBV3-1 (or the pseudogene TRBV3-2) and TRBJ2-7, with D perhaps matching TRBD2 (5 bases). Trimming left V 6 bases short and J 3 bases short, with 15 bases between. The CDR3 contains 14 residues. The germline gives CDR1 LGHDT, CDR2 YNNKEL (reference sequence). DNA of the CDR3: TGTGCCAGCAGGACCTCCATCGGGGTCTACGAGCAGTACTTC. Translated: CASRTSIGVYEQYF.

The gene calls are TRBV9 and TRBJ2-5; D is unclear. The CDR3 length is 14 residues. With 4 bases removed from V and 2 bases from J, the gap between germline ends came to 12 bases. Germline loops: CDR1 SGDLS, CDR2 YYNGEE. This chain's CDR3 is CASSPSLVQETQYF. The CDR3 DNA reads as TGTGCCAGCAGCCCAAGCCTCGTACAAGAGACCCAGTACTTC.

The rearrangement links TRBV5-1 to TRBJ1-1; tentative D call: TRBD1 (5 bases). Deletions cut 0 bases from V and 0 bases from J, with 15 bases between. This CDR3 region has 17 residues. Germline CDR1 and CDR2: SGHRS and YFSETQ. The CDR3 region has the DNA TGCGCCAGCAGCTTGGACAGGTCCCTCTCAATGAACACTGAAGCTTTCTTT. Its protein product is CASSLDRSLSMNTEAFF.

The count of this clone is one. V usage is TRBV7-8 and J usage is TRBJ2-7, with D hard to call. Trimming took off 5 bases at V and 2 bases at J, with 4 bases between the two ends. CDR1 is SGHVS, CDR2 FQNEAQ, per germline. This CDR3 comprises 11 residues. The CDR3 DNA follows: TGTGCCAGCAGCACAACCTACGAGCAGTACTTC. This encodes CASSTTYEQYF. Full variable domain (rest looked up from reference TRBV7-8 and TRBJ2-7): GAGVSQSPRYKVAKRGQDVALRCDPISGHVSLFWYQQALGQGPEFLTYFQNEAQLDKSGLPSDRFFAERPEGSVSTLKIQRTQQEDSAVYLCASSTTYEQYFGPGTRLTVT.

The chain couples TRBV28 to TRBJ1-1; no firm D call. Trimming shortened V by 8 bases and J by 3 bases, and 4 bases separated the two germline ends. The germline V gene has CDR1 MDHEN and CDR2 SYDVKM. CDR3 length equals 10 residues. As DNA, the CDR3 is TGTGCCAGCGCGCACACTGAAGCTTTCTTT. This gives the protein CASAHTEAFF.

The CDR3 reads CASRVAGAETQYF. The CDR3 DNA sequence: TGTGCCAGTAGGGTAGCGGGAGCAGAGACCCAGTACTTC. This chain links TRBV19 with TRBJ2-5, with TRBD2 identical over 9 bases. After removal of 6 bases from V and 4 bases from J, the junction contained 3 bases not matched to a gene. CDR3 size: 13 residues. Germline V gene data show CDR1 as LNHDA and CDR2 as SQIVND (reference sequence).

The rearrangement joins TRBV5-1 to TRBJ2-7; 8 bases line up with TRBD1. The CDR3 loop spans 16 amino acids. J lost 5 bases, V lost 2 bases, and 12 bases had no gene match. Germline V lookup: CDR1 SGHRS, CDR2 YFSETQ. The CDR3 DNA reads as TGCGCCAGCAGCTTCAGTTTCGGGACAGGATTCCACGAGCAGTACTTC. This gives the protein CASSFSFGTGFHEQYF.

The V call is TRBV25-1, the J call TRBJ2-7; 10 positions match TRBD1. The CDR3 runs 13 residues. V was pared by 4 bases and J by 6 bases, with 3 bases of the junction left unmatched. Germline CDR1 MGHDK, CDR2 SYGVNS. The CDR3 loop reads CASSGRTGGEQYF. CDR3 sequence (DNA): TGTGCCAGCAGTGGGAGGACAGGGGGCGAGCAGTACTTC.

This clone appeared a single time. The chain recombines TRBV21-1 with TRBJ2-2; the table's TRBD1 call for D was not verified on the DNA. TRBV21-1 is labeled a pseudogene. This CDR3 is built from 15 residues. The CDR3 loop is CASSTRQGWTGELFF. DNA for the CDR3: TGTGCCAGCAGCACCCGACAGGGTTGGACCGGGGAGCTGTTTTTT.

This chain connects TRBV24-1 to TRBJ1-5; no reliable D call. V dropped 9 bases and J dropped 2 bases, with 4 bases sitting between them. Germline V gene sequence: CDR1 KGHDR, CDR2 SFDVKD. This CDR3 has 11 residues. The CDR3 sequence is CATGRNQPQHF. DNA for the CDR3: TGTGCCACCGGGCGCAATCAGCCCCAGCATTTT.

The J gene is TRBJ1-3, the V gene TRBV6-6; TRBD1 matches at 8 bases. The CDR3 is 15 amino acids. In germline, CDR1 is MNHNY, CDR2 SVGAGI (reference sequence). V lost 7 bases and J lost 1; bases outside the gene matches: 6. The CDR3 DNA reads as TGTGCCAGCACCAGGGACAGGCCATCTGGAAACACCATATATTTT. Amino acid sequence: CASTRDRPSGNTIYF.

The V call is TRBV6-5, the J call TRBJ2-3, with a possible D match to TRBD1 (5 bases). CDR1 and CDR2 (germline): MNHEY, SVGAGI. The CDR3 covers 15 residues. Trimming pared 0 bases from V and 2 bases from J, leaving 9 bases between. CDR3 region: CASSYSDGATDTQYF. In nucleotides, the CDR3 is TGTGCCAGCAGTTACTCGGATGGGGCCACAGATACGCAGTATTTT.

The V call is TRBV27, the J call TRBJ1-6; weak D call: TRBD1 (6 bases). The CDR3 runs 16 residues. The ends were cut back, 5 bases at V and 3 bases at J, with 14 bases in the middle. The germline V gene has CDR1 MNHEY and CDR2 SMNVEV (reference sequence). CDR3 in amino acids: CASSPWTDNYNSPLHF. CDR3 nucleotides: TGTGCCAGCAGTCCTTGGACAGACAACTATAATTCACCCCTCCACTTT.

The chain uses TRBV18 and TRBJ1-1; TRBD1 agrees at 8 bases. The CDR3 consists of 18 residues. Germline V gene lookup returns CDR1 KGHSH and CDR2 LQKENI. V shed 5 bases and J 0 bases; nucleotides not matched to a gene: 14. The CDR3 bases are TGTGCCAGCTCAGCCAGGACAGGGCATAATTTTATGAACACTGAAGCTTTCTTT. This encodes CASSARTGHNFMNTEAFF.

The gene calls are TRBV6-6 and TRBJ1-4, with unresolved D. The CDR3 loop spans 14 amino acids. CDR1 MNHNY and CDR2 SVGAGI come from the germline V gene (reference sequence). V lost 0 bases to trimming and J lost 7 bases, with 9 bases between them. The CDR3 is CASSYSQIGEKLFF. The DNA of the CDR3 is TGTGCCAGCAGTTACTCTCAGATTGGTGAAAAACTGTTTTTT.